This section outlines one T cell receptor (beta chain) sequence together with its context. The target antigen is unknown. Between roughly 20 and 30 mg of unsorted bulk tissue served as the source from which RNA and DNA were co-extracted. Donors were untreated and chronically infected with HBV. This entry is derived from a study of tumor-infiltrating lymphocytes in primary liver carcinoma. Study context: Stage T1-T3 N0M0 tumors spanned roughly 4.2 to 11 cm. The study, taken as a whole, reports: Researchers found tumor-adjacent and tumor-blood pairs overlapped less than tumor region pairs.

The CDR3 consists of 11 residues. The germline V and J ends were trimmed by 2 bases and 3 bases, with 2 bases remaining between them. Germline values: CDR1 SGHTA, CDR2 FQGTGA. TCR beta cDNA came from about 450 ng total RNA, primed with a constant-region primer. Three nested multiplex PCR rounds of slightly modified ARM-PCR generated TCR beta libraries. Rounds one and two of PCR, each of about 10 cycles, were primed with TRBV1-TRBV30 forward primers and a C-beta reverse primer. TCRdb re-analysed the multiplex PCR reads in MiXCR, keeping a single row per CDR3 protein. The table lists about 120,000 distinct CDR3 sequences, nearly 70% of them singletons.

The receptor's source is a woman in her sixties with primary liver carcinoma and hepatitis B virus infection. What was sequenced was tumor-adjacent normal liver tissue. This chain links TRBV7-3 with TRBJ2-7; D call uncertain. The CDR3 DNA reads as TGTGCCAGCAGCTTATACTACGAGCAGTACTTC. Protein: CASSLYYEQYF.